Shown below are 26 T cell receptor beta chains from a single sample sequenced in a study of Ad26.COV2.S vaccination and SARS-CoV-2 variants. Some clones are missing from TCRdb's copy, which holds only in-frame ones; the method was immunoSEQ multiplex PCR. This sample has some 340,000 clones; about 82% occur once, and the top ten carry approximately 2.1%. Treatment given: 15 to 20 received Ad26.COV2.S at low or high dose, single or two shots; several received placebo; per-sample allocation not given. Each sample was drawn 63 days after the first injection (of vaccine or placebo). Sequenced material: peripheral blood, taken in a trial of Ad26.COV2.S vaccine versus placebo. The receptors were gathered from a person aged 18-60 years who received the Ad26.COV2.S COVID-19 vaccine or a placebo.

This sequence joins TRBV9 and TRBJ2-4, with a tentative D call TRBD1 (6 bases). In germline, CDR1 is SGDLS, CDR2 YYNGEE. The CDR3 is made up of 15 amino acids. Trimming stripped 4 bases from V and 8 bases from J, with 19 bases between. The CDR3: CASSPRTAQKDIQYF. CDR3 DNA: TGTGCCAGCAGCCCCAGGACAGCCCAGAAGGACATTCAGTACTTC. Full variable domain (outside the CDR3, taken from reference TRBV9 and TRBJ2-4): DSGVTQTPKHLITATGQRVTLRCSPRSGDLSVYWYQQSLDQGLQFLIQYYNGEERAKGNILERFSAQQFPDLHSELNLSSLELGDSALYFCASSPRTAQKDIQYFGAGTRLSVL.

The chain joins TRBV13 to TRBJ2-7; 12 nucleotides match TRBD1. Germline assignment: CDR1 PRHDT and CDR2 FYEKMQ (reference sequence). V was clipped by 5 bases and J by 6 bases; unmatched bases: 20. The CDR3 runs 19 residues. CDR3 protein: CASSPEGAQTGQGALEQYF. The CDR3 DNA is TGTGCCAGCAGCCCGGAGGGGGCACAAACGGGACAGGGGGCCCTCGAGCAGTACTTC.

The gene calls are TRBV3-1 (or the pseudogene TRBV3-2) and TRBJ1-1; TRBD1 aligns across 7 bases. CDR1 LGHDT and CDR2 YNNKEL come from the germline V gene (reference sequence). CDR3 length equals 15 residues. V trimming: 3 bases; J trimming: 0 bases; junction bases outside the gene matches: 4. The CDR3: CASSHGTVMNTEAFF. The CDR3 DNA is TGTGCCAGCAGCCATGGGACAGTTATGAACACTGAAGCTTTCTTT.

The chain is built from TRBV7-2 and TRBJ2-3; unclear D gene. The CDR3 sequence is 14 residues long. The V gene lost 4 bases and the J gene lost 1 base, with 9 bases spanning the gap. The V gene's germline CDR1 is SGHTA and CDR2 FQGNSA. In nucleotides, the CDR3 is TGTGCCAGCAGCTACAATCGGGGCACAGATACGCAGTATTTT. This translates into CASSYNRGTDTQYF.

The chain uses TRBV30 and TRBJ2-5; D uncertain. The V gene's germline CDR1 is GTSNPN and CDR2 SVGIG (reference sequence). The CDR3 spans 13 residues. Trimming left V 0 bases short and J 4 bases short, with 9 bases between. The CDR3 DNA is TGTGCCTGGAGTGTACTGAGTGGAGAGACCCAGTACTTC. Its translation: CAWSVLSGETQYF.

This clone showed up just once. This chain connects TRBV3-1 (or the pseudogene TRBV3-2) to TRBJ2-3; 7 bases agree with TRBD1. J lost 4 bases, V lost 1 base, and 8 bases had no gene match. Germline CDR1 LGHDT, CDR2 YNNKEL (reference sequence). CDR3 size: 16 residues. As DNA, the CDR3 is TGTGCCAGCAGCCAAGGCACAGGGGCCTTAGCAGATACGCAGTATTTT. Protein product: CASSQGTGALADTQYF.

This clone was seen a single time. The V gene is TRBV5-1, the J gene TRBJ2-3; no firm D call. Trimming shortened V by 0 bases and J by 3 bases, and 8 bases separated the two germline ends. CDR1 is SGHRS and CDR2 is YFSETQ in the germline V gene. The CDR3 loop spans 14 amino acids. The CDR3 DNA sequence: TGCGCCAGCAGCTTGGATCTAGAAACAGATACGCAGTATTTT. This translates into CASSLDLETDTQYF.

The CDR3 here is CASSFQGRGDAFF. The CDR3 region has the DNA TGTGCCAGCAGCTTTCAGGGGCGCGGGGACGCTTTCTTT. This sequence joins TRBV7-9 and TRBJ1-1; the D gene is possibly TRBD1 (6 bases). This CDR3 spans 13 amino acids. V was clipped by 3 bases and J by 11 bases, with 16 bases between them. Germline CDR1 is SEHNR and CDR2 is FQNEAQ (reference sequence).

The rearrangement joins TRBV19 to TRBJ1-2; no reliable D call. CDR1 and CDR2 (germline): LNHDA, SQIVND (reference sequence). The CDR3 consists of 13 residues. V was clipped by 6 bases and J by 4 bases, with 12 bases between them. The CDR3 region has the DNA TGTGCCAGTAGCCAGAGGACGGGCTATGGCTACACCTTC. Translated, it gives CASSQRTGYGYTF. Filled out from reference TRBV19 and TRBJ1-2, the complete variable domain reads DGGITQSPKYLFRKEGQNVTLSCEQNLNHDAMYWYRQDPGQGLRLIYYSQIVNDFQKGDIAEGYSVSREKKESFPLTVTSAQKNPTAFYLCASSQRTGYGYTFGSGTRLTVV.

The J gene is TRBJ2-2, the V gene TRBV2, with D hard to call. CDR3 size: 16 residues. The germline V gene encodes CDR1 SNHLY and CDR2 FYNNEI. Trimming cost V 2 bases and J 1 base, with 11 bases left between them. The CDR3 nucleotides are TGTGCCAGCAGTGAACTCGGCGCAGAGAACACCGGGGAGCTGTTTTTT. Protein sequence: CASSELGAENTGELFF. Variable domain in full (rest from reference TRBV2 and TRBJ2-2): EPEVTQTPSHQVTQMGQEVILRCVPISNHLYFYWYRQILGQKVEFLVSFYNNEISEKSEIFDDQFSVERPDGSNFTLKIRSTKLEDSAMYFCASSELGAENTGELFFGEGSRLTVL.

CDR3 sequence: CASSVTGTNNQYF. The CDR3 DNA follows: TGTGCCAGCAGTGTTACCGGGACTAACAACCAGTACTTC. The chain couples TRBV2 to TRBJ2-5; 7 bases fit TRBD2. The V gene end was trimmed by 4 bases and the J gene end by 10 bases; junction bases not matched to a gene: 9. The germline gives CDR1 SNHLY, CDR2 FYNNEI. The CDR3 is made up of 13 amino acids.

The chain joins TRBV6-5 to TRBJ2-5, with 8 bases aligning to TRBD2. CDR3 length: 14 residues. Losses at the gene ends were 5 bases for V and 4 bases for J; bases not matched to a gene: 6. Germline V CDR1 and CDR2: MNHEY, SVGAGI. The CDR3 region is CASSTRLARETQYF. In DNA form, the CDR3 reads TGTGCCAGCAGTACCCGACTAGCGCGAGAGACCCAGTACTTC.

The chain's CDR3 is CASSEDPSTDTQYF. CDR3 bases: TGCGCCAGCAGTGAGGACCCTAGCACAGATACGCAGTATTTT. The chain is built from TRBV10-1 and TRBJ2-3; D not certain. The germline V gene has CDR1 WNHNN and CDR2 SYGVQD (reference sequence). The CDR3 consists of 14 residues. Trimming stripped 2 bases from V and 0 bases from J, with 6 bases between.

V gene TRBV7-3 combines with J gene TRBJ2-1; 13 bases are shared with TRBD2. The V gene's germline CDR1 is SGHTA and CDR2 FQGTGA. The ends lost 5 bases at V and 4 bases at J; junction bases unmatched: 5. The CDR3 spans 16 residues. The CDR3 sequence: CASSTRTSGGYNEQFF. The CDR3 coding sequence is TGTGCCAGCAGCACCAGGACTAGCGGGGGTTACAATGAGCAGTTCTTC.

This chain joins TRBV2 and TRBJ2-1; 7 bases agree with TRBD2. Germline V lookup: CDR1 SNHLY, CDR2 FYNNEI. V dropped 11 bases and J dropped 0; count of bases not matched to a gene: 4. The CDR3 sequence is 13 residues long. CDR3 loop: CAGGEDSYNEQFF. Written as DNA, the CDR3 is TGTGCCGGGGGGGAGGACTCCTACAATGAGCAGTTCTTC.

The genes are TRBV7-2 and TRBJ1-3, with no clear D. Germline V gives CDR1 SGHTA, CDR2 FQGNSA. V lost 5 bases to trimming and J lost 1 base, with 12 bases between them. The CDR3 covers 15 residues. In DNA, the CDR3 is TGTGCCAGCAGCCCCACTGGGATATCTGGAAACACCATATATTTT. Protein: CASSPTGISGNTIYF.

In nucleotides, the CDR3 is TGTGCCAGCAGCCAAACCGATGGATCCGGGACGGCGGGCTACACCTTC. Translation: CASSQTDGSGTAGYTF. The J gene is TRBJ1-2, the V gene TRBV4-2; D is possibly TRBD1 (5 bases). Trimming cost V 2 bases and J 8 bases, with 21 bases left between them. The CDR3 is 16 amino acids. In germline, CDR1 is LGHNA, CDR2 YNFKEQ.

The chain employs TRBV7-2 and TRBJ2-7; TRBD1 matches at 9 bases. The J segment lost 6 bases and the V segment lost 3 bases, leaving 3 bases of the junction unmatched. The CDR3 covers 13 residues. Germline values: CDR1 SGHTA, CDR2 FQGNSA. CDR3 sequence: CASSLGTGREQYF. The CDR3 DNA follows: TGTGCCAGCAGCTTGGGGACAGGGCGCGAGCAGTACTTC.

The genes are TRBV7-8 and TRBJ2-2; D gene ambiguous. Germline V lookup: CDR1 SGHVS, CDR2 FQNEAQ. Trimming left V 3 bases short and J 5 bases short, with 13 bases between. The CDR3 runs to 15 residues. The CDR3 spells CASSFSPGYTGELFF. The CDR3 DNA is TGTGCCAGCAGCTTTAGCCCTGGTTATACCGGGGAGCTGTTTTTT.

The V call is TRBV5-4, the J call TRBJ1-5; possibly TRBD1 for D (5 bases). CDR3 size: 14 residues. Trimming took off 0 bases at V and 6 bases at J, with 10 bases between the two ends. Germline-derived CDR1 and CDR2 are SGHNT and YYREEE (reference sequence). CDR3 nucleotide sequence: TGTGCCAGCAGCTTGGCCGGTCAGGGTCAGCCCCAGCATTTT. Translated, it gives CASSLAGQGQPQHF. Full variable domain (outside the CDR3, taken from reference TRBV5-4 and TRBJ1-5): ETGVTQSPTHLIKTRGQQVTLRCSSQSGHNTVSWYQQALGQGPQFIFQYYREEENGRGNFPPRFSGLQFPNYSSELNVNALELDDSALYLCASSLAGQGQPQHFGDGTRLSIL.

This sequence joins TRBV7-3 and TRBJ2-1, with D perhaps assigned TRBD1 or TRBD2 (6 bases each). Germline V gene lookup returns CDR1 SGHTA and CDR2 FQGTGA. This CDR3 region has 14 residues. V lost 3 bases to trimming and J lost 5 bases, with 11 bases between them. CDR3 in amino acids: CASSLGGEHNEQFF. CDR3 bases: TGTGCCAGCAGCTTGGGGGGCGAACACAATGAGCAGTTCTTC.

This rearrangement joins TRBV5-5 to TRBJ1-1; a weak D match, TRBD1 (6 bases). The CDR3 runs 16 residues. CDR1 SGHKS and CDR2 YYEKEE come from the germline V gene (reference sequence). V was cut by 2 bases and J by 0 bases, with 14 bases left in between. This CDR3 is CASSLRGVGMNTEAFF. The CDR3 DNA is TGTGCCAGCAGCTTAAGGGGGGTGGGAATGAACACTGAAGCTTTCTTT. Full variable domain (rest looked up from reference TRBV5-5 and TRBJ1-1): DAGVTQSPTHLIKTRGQQVTLRCSPISGHKSVSWYQQVLGQGPQFIFQYYEKEERGRGNFPDRFSARQFPNYSSELNVNALLLGDSALYLCASSLRGVGMNTEAFFGQGTRLTVV.

This sequence joins TRBV18 and TRBJ1-2, with D unresolved. Trimming took 3 bases from V and 3 from J, leaving 5 bases between them. Germline assignment: CDR1 KGHSH and CDR2 LQKENI. The CDR3 is 12 amino acids. For the CDR3, the DNA is TGTGCCAGCTCACCGGACTACTATGGCTACACCTTC. Translating it yields CASSPDYYGYTF. Filled out from reference TRBV18 and TRBJ1-2, the complete variable domain reads NAGVMQNPRHLVRRRGQEARLRCSPMKGHSHVYWYRQLPEEGLKFMVYLQKENIIDESGMPKERFSAEFPKEGPSILRIQQVVRGDSAAYFCASSPDYYGYTFGSGTRLTVV.

V is TRBV7-6 and J is TRBJ2-5; TRBD1 aligns across 9 bases. Germline CDR1 reads SGHVS; CDR2 reads FNYEAQ. The CDR3 contains 15 residues. The V and J ends lost 7 bases and 5 bases, in that order; junction bases with no gene match: 11. This chain's CDR3 is CASTPGQGFFETQYF. As DNA, the CDR3 is TGTGCCAGCACTCCGGGACAGGGTTTTTTCGAGACCCAGTACTTC.

This CDR3 is CASSPGTLAMNTEAFF. CDR3 nucleotides: TGCGCCAGCAGCCCTGGGACCTTAGCCATGAACACTGAAGCTTTCTTT. V is TRBV5-1 and J is TRBJ1-1; possibly TRBD1 for D (5 bases). CDR1 is SGHRS and CDR2 is YFSETQ in the germline V gene. CDR3 size: 16 residues. V dropped 4 bases and J dropped 0 bases, with 16 bases sitting between them.

V is TRBV13 and J is TRBJ1-2; D is ambiguous. Germline V gene data show CDR1 as PRHDT and CDR2 as FYEKMQ (reference sequence). The length of the CDR3 is 11 residues. Deletions cut 2 bases from V and 6 bases from J, with 4 bases between. The CDR3 DNA follows: TGTGCCAGCAGCTTAAGGGATGGCTACACCTTC. Residues: CASSLRDGYTF.